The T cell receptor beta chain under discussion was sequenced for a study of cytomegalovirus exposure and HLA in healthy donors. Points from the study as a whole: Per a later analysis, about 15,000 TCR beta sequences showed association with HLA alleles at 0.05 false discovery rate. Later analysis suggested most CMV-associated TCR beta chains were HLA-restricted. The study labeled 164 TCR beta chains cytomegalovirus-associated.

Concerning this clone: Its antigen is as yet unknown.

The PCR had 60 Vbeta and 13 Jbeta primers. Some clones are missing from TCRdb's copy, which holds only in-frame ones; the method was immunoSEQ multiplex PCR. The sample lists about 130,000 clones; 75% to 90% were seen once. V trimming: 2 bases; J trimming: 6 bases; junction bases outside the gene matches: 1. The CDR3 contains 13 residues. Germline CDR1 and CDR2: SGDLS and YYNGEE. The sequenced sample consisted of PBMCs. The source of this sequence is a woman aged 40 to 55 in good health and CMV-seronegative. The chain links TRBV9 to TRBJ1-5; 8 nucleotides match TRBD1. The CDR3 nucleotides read TGTGCCAGCAGCGTCACAGGGGGTCAGCCCCAGCATTTT. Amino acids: CASSVTGGQPQHF.